These 12 T cell receptor beta chains were all obtained from the same sample, sequenced in a study of tumor and adjacent non-tumor tissue in lung cancer. A modified ARM-PCR protocol with three rounds of nested PCR amplified TCRbeta. TCRdb used MiXCR to reprocess the multiplex PCR reads, holding one entry per CDR3 protein. The profile shows about 67,000 distinct CDR3 sequences, roughly 77% of them singletons. The template was RNA from unsorted bulk tissue. Distant lung tissue was collected more than 3 cm away from the tumor edge. Sequences were obtained from distant non-tumor lung tissue. The receptors stem from a man aged 55 to 69 with non-small cell lung cancer.

About this clonotype itself: A read error may account for a junction end that differs from germline. This chain joins TRBV11-2 and TRBJ1-1; 7 bases are shared with TRBD1. This CDR3 is 18 amino acids long. Per germline, CDR1 SGHAT and CDR2 FQNNGV. CDR3 loop: CANSLEGSAQGPFTEAFF. The CDR3 nucleotides read TGTGCCAACAGCTTAGAGGGGTCGGCACAGGGGCCCTTCACTGAAGCTTTCTTT. The whole variable domain, remainder taken from reference TRBV11-2 and TRBJ1-1, is EAGVAQSPRYKIIEKRQSVAFWCNPISGHATLYWYQQILGQGPKLLIQFQNNGVVDDSQLPKDRFSAERLKGVDSTLKIQPAKLEDSAVYLCANSLEGSAQGPFTEAFFGQGTRLTVV.

Turning to this clonotype: The CDR3 does not close with the conserved phenylalanine or tryptophan, likely indicating a read error. It is unclear where the CDR3 begins or ends on the DNA, so no DNA is shown, and the CDR3 is as TCRdb lists it. The CDR3 here is CASSQGGTSGTDTQFL. This chain links TRBV4-2 with TRBJ2-3; the table's D call TRBD2 went unverified against the DNA. CDR1 is LGHNA and CDR2 is YNFKEQ in the germline V gene. Ends included, the CDR3 has 16 residues.

In regard to this clonotype: Without the conserved terminal phenylalanine or tryptophan, this CDR3 likely stems from a read error. The DNA is omitted, as the CDR3 cannot be located on it reliably, and the CDR3 follows TCRdb's listing. This chain joins TRBV12-3 or TRBV12-4 and TRBJ1-1; the table's D gene call, TRBD1, was not cross checked with the DNA. Ends included, the CDR3 has 17 residues. CDR3 loop: CASSFTPGPGVNTEAFS.

In regard to this clonotype: Its ends do not fully match the called genes, so a read error is possible. The chain joins TRBV29-1 to TRBJ2-7; D perhaps matches TRBD1 (5 bases). CDR3 length: 12 amino acids. Germline CDR1 and CDR2: SQVTM and ANQGSEA. CDR3 DNA sequence: TGCAGCGCCAGTCAGGGTAGCTACAAGCAGTACTTC. Protein product: CSASQGSYKQYF.

The J gene is TRBJ1-5, the V gene TRBV12-3 or TRBV12-4; possibly TRBD1 for D (5 bases). This CDR3 region has 15 residues. V lost 5 bases and J lost 7, with 18 bases in between. CDR3 sequence reads: CASSGRDGHNQPQHF. CDR3 DNA: TGTGCCAGCAGTGGTCGGGACGGCCACAACCAGCCCCAGCATTTT.

With regard to this clonotype: This may be a read error: a much more frequent sequence differs by one nucleotide. The chain links TRBV4-1 to TRBJ2-5, with D hard to call. Germline V CDR1 and CDR2: MGHRA, YSYEKL. The CDR3 contains 15 residues. V lost 3 bases, J lost 1 base, and 12 bases lay in between. Here the CDR3 DNA reads TGCGCCAGCAGCCATGGCCACTATTCCCAAGAGACCCAGTACTTC. It encodes CASSHGHYSQETQYF.

This clonotype turned up a few times. The chain joins TRBV29-1 to TRBJ1-1, with D unclear. The germline V gene encodes CDR1 SQVTM and CDR2 ANQGSEA. This CDR3 is built from 14 residues. The germline V and J ends were trimmed by 7 bases and 4 bases, with 19 bases remaining between them. The DNA for the CDR3 is TGCAGCGCTGATAGGCCTGGGGTGAGCACTGAAGCTTTCTTT. This translates into CSADRPGVSTEAFF.

Remarks on this clonotype: The final CDR3 position lacks the conserved phenylalanine or tryptophan, pointing to a likely read error. The rearrangement links TRBV6-6 to TRBJ2-2; 11 bases match TRBD2. Germline assignment: CDR1 MNHNY and CDR2 SVGAGI (reference sequence). The CDR3 has 16 amino acids. CDR3 region: CASSERGLAGTGELFS. The CDR3 nucleotides are TGTGCTAGCAGTGAGCGAGGACTAGCGGGCACCGGGGAGCTGTTTTCT.

In regard to this clonotype: A read error may account for a junction end that differs from germline. The V call is TRBV6-2 or TRBV6-3, the J call TRBJ2-1; D assignment may be TRBD1 or TRBD2 (5 bases each). Germline-derived CDR1 and CDR2 are MNHEY and SVGEGT. The CDR3 length is 14 residues. The CDR3 bases are TGCGCCAGCGGTAGACAGTGCTCCTACAATGAGAAGTTCTTC. Translated: CASGRQCSYNEKFF.

There are a few counts of this clonotype. V usage is TRBV29-1 and J usage is TRBJ2-3; the match to TRBD1 covers 10 bases. The CDR3 length is 16 residues. The junction had 15 bases not matched to a gene; V was cut back by 8 bases and J by 4 bases. Germline V gene sequence: CDR1 SQVTM, CDR2 ANQGSEA. Written as DNA, the CDR3 is TGCAGCATTGGTACAACAGGGACAGGGGTCGCAGATACGCAGTATTTT. As protein: CSIGTTGTGVADTQYF.

With respect to this clonotype: No conserved phenylalanine or tryptophan ends this CDR3, so it is likely a read error. The DNA is omitted, as the CDR3 cannot be located on it reliably, and the CDR3 follows TCRdb's listing. The chain joins TRBV11-3 to TRBJ2-3; no DNA check was done on the table's D call, TRBD2. The CDR3 has 16 residues if both end residues are counted. Germline CDR1 SGHNT, CDR2 YENEEA. The CDR3 reads CPSSSGLADSTDTQFL.

This clonotype occurred once. A junction end diverges from the germline sequence, so it may reflect a read error. V and J are TRBV13 and TRBJ2-6, with 8 bases fitting TRBD1. Germline values: CDR1 PRHDT, CDR2 FYEKMQ (reference sequence). This CDR3 region has 18 residues. This CDR3 reads CARSIRQGSGSRANVLTF. The CDR3 DNA follows: TGTGCCAGGAGCATACGACAGGGGTCGGGCTCTAGGGCCAACGTCCTGACTTTC.